The 29 T cell receptor beta chains given below trace back to one sample, sequenced in a study of CD8+ T cells in alopecia areata. Treatment specified: oral pan-JAK inhibitor, 5-10 mg twice daily. RNA was extracted and reverse transcribed into cDNA as the sequencing template. The table came from immunoSEQ multiplex PCR; TCRdb's copy has only in-frame clones and leaves some out. Of about 210,000 clones listed, more than 45% were seen once; the top ten hold around 1.4%. This sample comprised CD4+ T cells sorted from blood, obtained at week 4, from a patient treated with tofacitinib. These receptors all come from a human donor with alopecia areata.

CDR3 sequence (DNA): TGTGCCAGCACTGAGGGACTAGCGGGGGGCAGAGCCGGGGAGCTGTTTTTT. Its translation: CASTEGLAGGRAGELFF. This sequence joins TRBV6-1 and TRBJ2-2; TRBD2 aligns across 15 bases. J gave up 6 bases and V 7 bases, and 9 bases lay outside the gene matches. This CDR3 comprises 17 residues. Germline CDR1 and CDR2: MNHNS and SASEGT.

The chain couples TRBV30 to TRBJ1-6; tentatively, D is TRBD1 (6 bases). CDR1 GTSNPN and CDR2 SVGIG come from the germline V gene (reference sequence). Trimming stripped 0 bases from V and 7 bases from J, with 13 bases between. The CDR3 is made up of 15 amino acids. As DNA, the CDR3 is TGTGCCTGGAGTGTTCTCCAGGGGATGAATTCACCCCTCCACTTT. As protein: CAWSVLQGMNSPLHF.

This rearrangement joins TRBV7-9 to TRBJ1-4; D unresolved. Germline loops: CDR1 SEHNR, CDR2 FQNEAQ (reference sequence). This CDR3 contains 16 residues. V was shortened by 1 base and J by 4 bases, with 13 bases between the two germline ends. The CDR3 nucleotides are TGTGCCAGCAGCTTAGGAGGTGGACGGCTTAATGAAAAACTGTTTTTT. The encoded protein is CASSLGGGRLNEKLFF.

CDR3 loop: CSGAGEGDTGELFF. For the CDR3, the DNA is TGCAGCGGCGCAGGGGAGGGGGACACCGGGGAGCTGTTTTTT. V gene TRBV29-1 combines with J gene TRBJ2-2, with D possibly matching TRBD2 (7 bases). The CDR3 sequence is 14 residues long. Germline-derived CDR1 and CDR2 are SQVTM and ANQGSEA. Trimming cost V 7 bases and J 3 bases, with 15 bases left between them.

This clone was observed a few times. V usage is TRBV5-5 and J usage is TRBJ1-4, with 7 bases aligning to TRBD1. V was clipped by 0 bases and J by 4 bases; unmatched bases: 12. The CDR3 runs to 18 residues. Germline CDR1 and CDR2: SGHKS and YYEKEE (reference sequence). The CDR3 is CASSLEGGAWSLNEKLFF. The CDR3 DNA reads TGTGCCAGCAGCTTGGAAGGGGGCGCATGGTCCCTTAATGAAAAACTGTTTTTT.

J is TRBJ2-1 and V is TRBV6-1; the D is unclear. The CDR3 is 12 residues long. Germline values: CDR1 MNHNS, CDR2 SASEGT. Trimming shortened V by 6 bases and J by 12 bases, and 15 bases separated the two germline ends. Here the CDR3 DNA reads TGTGCCAGCAGAGAGACTGTTCTTGTGCAGTTCTTC. Its translation is CASRETVLVQFF.

This clone turned up a few times. V and J are TRBV5-6 and TRBJ1-4; D gene unclear. V was clipped by 4 bases and J by 6 bases, with 10 bases between them. Per germline, CDR1 SGHDT and CDR2 YYEEEE. The CDR3 length is 13 residues. The CDR3 reads CASSTWMDEKLFF. DNA of the CDR3: TGTGCCAGCAGCACCTGGATGGATGAAAAACTGTTTTTT.

The V gene is TRBV10-2, the J gene TRBJ1-1, with a weak D call TRBD1 (5 bases). V was trimmed by 6 bases and J by 2 bases, leaving 7 bases between them. Germline-derived CDR1 and CDR2 are WSHSY and SAAADI. CDR3 length: 12 amino acids. The CDR3 is CASRDRNTEAFF. The CDR3 DNA reads TGCGCCAGCAGAGACAGAAACACTGAAGCTTTCTTT.

The chain employs TRBV27 and TRBJ1-6; possibly TRBD1 for D (6 bases). The germline V and J ends were trimmed by 5 bases and 0 bases, with 11 bases remaining between them. Germline CDR1 reads MNHEY; CDR2 reads SMNVEV (reference sequence). The length of the CDR3 is 16 residues. CDR3 sequence: CASSKQGGSYNSPLHF. The CDR3 DNA reads TGTGCCAGCAGTAAACAGGGTGGCTCCTATAATTCACCCCTCCACTTT.

The V gene is TRBV9, the J gene TRBJ2-2, with 7 positions matching TRBD1. Germline CDR1 is SGDLS and CDR2 is YYNGEE. V lost 3 bases and J lost 4; bases outside the gene matches: 9. CDR3 length: 16 amino acids. CDR3 nucleotide sequence: TGTGCCAGCAGCGCACCAACAGGGGCGGCCACCGGGGAGCTGTTTTTT. As protein: CASSAPTGAATGELFF.

This clone was seen a few times. The J gene is TRBJ2-7, the V gene TRBV7-2; TRBD1 matches 7 bases. J lost 4 bases, V lost 1 base, and 7 bases had no gene match. The germline V gene has CDR1 SGHTA and CDR2 FQGNSA. There are 15 residues in the CDR3. CDR3 amino acids: CASSLVPGGLYEQYF. As DNA, the CDR3 is TGTGCCAGCAGCTTAGTCCCAGGGGGTTTGTACGAGCAGTACTTC.

The chain is built from TRBV5-5 and TRBJ1-2; no reliable D call. The CDR3 is 12 amino acids. Germline CDR1 is SGHKS and CDR2 is YYEKEE (reference sequence). The V end was cut by 0 bases, the J end by 8 bases, with 8 bases between. CDR3 amino acids: CASSLAFIGYTF. DNA of the CDR3: TGTGCCAGCAGCTTGGCGTTCATCGGCTACACCTTC.

The J gene is TRBJ2-5, the V gene TRBV2; no firm D call. The length of the CDR3 is 11 residues. CDR1 and CDR2 (germline): SNHLY, FYNNEI. The ends were cut back, 4 bases at V and 5 bases at J, with 5 bases in the middle. The chain's CDR3 is CASSAMETQYF. In DNA, the CDR3 is TGTGCCAGCAGTGCAATGGAGACCCAGTACTTC.

This CDR3 is CASSLRVWGSGANVLTF. The CDR3 DNA sequence: TGTGCCAGCAGCTTAAGGGTTTGGGGTTCTGGGGCCAACGTCCTGACTTTC. This chain uses TRBV7-2 with TRBJ2-6; no definite D call. Trimming removed 2 bases at V and 1 base at J, with 12 bases between. Germline lookup yields CDR1 SGHTA and CDR2 FQGNSA. This CDR3 contains 17 residues.

The chain is built from TRBV2 and TRBJ1-2; D not certain. This CDR3 comprises 14 residues. The germline gives CDR1 SNHLY, CDR2 FYNNEI. V was clipped by 2 bases and J by 8 bases, with 15 bases between them. Here the CDR3 DNA reads TGTGCCAGCAGTGAAAGGACCGACTGGGGAGGCTACACCTTC. Protein sequence: CASSERTDWGGYTF.

The chain recombines TRBV7-9 with TRBJ2-3; D might be TRBD2 (6 bases). V was clipped by 2 bases and J by 0 bases, with 6 bases between them. Per germline, CDR1 SEHNR and CDR2 FQNEAQ (reference sequence). The CDR3 covers 14 residues. CDR3 bases: TGTGCCAGCAGCTTAAGCGGGAGCACAGATACGCAGTATTTT. Its protein product is CASSLSGSTDTQYF.

This clone appeared once. The DNA for the CDR3 is TGTGCCTGGAGTGTATCCAGGGCTGGAAACACCATATATTTT. This translates into CAWSVSRAGNTIYF. The chain combines TRBV30 with TRBJ1-3; possibly TRBD1 for D (5 bases). The V end was cut by 0 bases, the J end by 2 bases, with 8 bases between. Germline V gives CDR1 GTSNPN, CDR2 SVGIG (reference sequence). The CDR3 extends over 14 amino acids.

This clone showed up many times. The chain recombines TRBV2 with TRBJ2-7; 7 nucleotides line up with TRBD1. This CDR3 contains 15 residues. CDR1 and CDR2 (germline): SNHLY, FYNNEI. V lost 4 bases to trimming and J lost 7 bases; unmatched junction nucleotides: 13. The CDR3, as DNA: TGTGCCAGCAGTGCCCGACAGGGCGAATCGGCAGAGCAGTACTTC. Protein: CASSARQGESAEQYF. Filled out from reference TRBV2 and TRBJ2-7, the complete variable domain reads EPEVTQTPSHQVTQMGQEVILRCVPISNHLYFYWYRQILGQKVEFLVSFYNNEISEKSEIFDDQFSVERPDGSNFTLKIRSTKLEDSAMYFCASSARQGESAEQYFGPGTRLTVT.

The chain uses TRBV7-2 and TRBJ2-1, with 10 nucleotides matching TRBD2. The CDR3 covers 16 residues. The germline CDR1 and CDR2 sequences are SGHTA and FQGNSA. V shed 5 bases and J 10 bases; nucleotides not matched to a gene: 14. CDR3 amino acids: CASSPAPSGGALEQFF. DNA for the CDR3: TGTGCCAGCAGCCCCGCCCCAAGCGGGGGGGCCTTGGAGCAGTTCTTC.

This sequence joins TRBV5-6 and TRBJ1-6; D uncertain. Deletions cut 1 base from V and 12 bases from J, with 11 bases between. Germline V CDR1 and CDR2: SGHDT, YYEEEE. The CDR3 contains 13 residues. The CDR3, as DNA: TGTGCCAGCAGCTTGCCCGTCCTTGAACCCCTCCACTTT. It encodes CASSLPVLEPLHF.

This clone showed up many times. The V and J genes are TRBV4-3 and TRBJ1-2; TRBD1 matches at 7 bases. CDR3 size: 15 residues. Germline V lookup: CDR1 LGHNA, CDR2 YSLEER. With 4 bases clipped from V and 4 bases from J, the junction kept 9 bases outside the gene matches. The CDR3 spells CASSRNRDSSYGYTF. As DNA, the CDR3 is TGCGCCAGCAGCCGAAACCGGGACAGCTCCTATGGCTACACCTTC.

The rearrangement uses TRBV27 and TRBJ1-5; D is ambiguous. The CDR3 is 16 amino acids. Looked up from germline, CDR1 is MNHEY and CDR2 is SMNVEV (reference sequence). V lost 5 bases, J lost 6 bases, and 20 bases lay in between. The CDR3 here is CASSALSLLAGQPQHF. In DNA form, the CDR3 reads TGTGCCAGCAGTGCCCTCAGCCTACTTGCCGGTCAGCCCCAGCATTTT.

This sequence joins TRBV4-3 and TRBJ1-6; D call uncertain. Trimming cost V 1 base and J 8 bases, with 12 bases left between them. Germline CDR1 LGHNA, CDR2 YSLEER. The CDR3 has 15 residues. The CDR3 loop reads CASSQVANPDSPLHF. DNA of the CDR3: TGCGCCAGCAGCCAAGTGGCCAACCCCGATTCACCCCTCCACTTT.

There are a few counts of this clone. This chain links TRBV27 with TRBJ2-2; 8 bases line up with TRBD2. V shed 10 bases, J shed 4 bases, and the junction held 14 bases outside the gene matches. Germline CDR1 is MNHEY and CDR2 is SMNVEV (reference sequence). CDR3 length: 16 residues. CDR3 sequence reads: CATSPGGARGTGELFF. The CDR3 nucleotides read TGTGCCACCTCCCCGGGGGGGGCAAGGGGCACCGGGGAGCTGTTTTTT.

CDR3 DNA sequence: TGCGCCAGCAGCTTCGCTGGACCGTTAAACTCTGGGGCCAACGTCCTGACTTTC. As protein: CASSFAGPLNSGANVLTF. The chain joins TRBV5-1 to TRBJ2-6; D unresolved. CDR1 and CDR2 (germline): SGHRS, YFSETQ. V lost 2 bases and J lost 0, with 15 bases in between. The CDR3 has 18 residues.

In its sample, this clone was seen a few times. This chain uses TRBV5-6 with TRBJ1-3, with D unclear. CDR1 and CDR2 from the germline V gene are SGHDT and YYEEEE. Trimming pared 4 bases from V and 4 bases from J, leaving 18 bases between. The CDR3 totals 16 residues. CDR3 nucleotides: TGTGCCAGCAGCCTTAGGACGAAGAGAAGGGGAAACACCATATATTTT. Its translation: CASSLRTKRRGNTIYF.

This CDR3 reads CASGSRVGSMNTEAFF. In nucleotides, the CDR3 is TGTGCTAGTGGCAGCCGAGTGGGTAGCATGAACACTGAAGCTTTCTTT. The V and J genes are TRBV12-5 and TRBJ1-1; D gene ambiguous. Trimming removed 6 bases at V and 0 bases at J, with 17 bases between. Per germline, CDR1 LGHNT and CDR2 FRNRAP. This CDR3 region has 16 residues.

The chain has TRBV2 and TRBJ2-7; D is perhaps TRBD1 (6 bases). Germline loops: CDR1 SNHLY, CDR2 FYNNEI. The ends were cut back, 11 bases at V and 2 bases at J, with 16 bases in the middle. The CDR3 totals 13 residues. The DNA for the CDR3 is TGTGCCGTTCGAGCTGGACAGACCTACGAGCAGTACTTC. Encoded protein: CAVRAGQTYEQYF. Full variable domain (missing parts from reference TRBV2 and TRBJ2-7): EPEVTQTPSHQVTQMGQEVILRCVPISNHLYFYWYRQILGQKVEFLVSFYNNEISEKSEIFDDQFSVERPDGSNFTLKIRSTKLEDSAMYFCAVRAGQTYEQYFGPGTRLTVT.

About this clone: Possible read error: a much larger clone is one base away. V and J are TRBV13 and TRBJ2-6; D call uncertain. The V end lost 4 bases, the J end lost 0 bases, and 4 bases lay between the germline ends. The CDR3 totals 14 residues. Per germline, CDR1 PRHDT and CDR2 FYEKMQ (reference sequence). CDR3 bases: TGTGCCAGCAGCTCCCTCTCTGGGGCCAACGTCCTGACTTTC. Translation gives CASSSLSGANVLTF. The variable domain in full, with the rest retrieved from reference TRBV13 and TRBJ2-6, is AAGVIQSPRHLIKEKRETATLKCYPIPRHDTVYWYQQGPGQDPQFLISFYEKMQSDKGSIPDRFSAQQFSDYHSELNMSSLELGDSALYFCASSSLSGANVLTFGAGSRLTVL.